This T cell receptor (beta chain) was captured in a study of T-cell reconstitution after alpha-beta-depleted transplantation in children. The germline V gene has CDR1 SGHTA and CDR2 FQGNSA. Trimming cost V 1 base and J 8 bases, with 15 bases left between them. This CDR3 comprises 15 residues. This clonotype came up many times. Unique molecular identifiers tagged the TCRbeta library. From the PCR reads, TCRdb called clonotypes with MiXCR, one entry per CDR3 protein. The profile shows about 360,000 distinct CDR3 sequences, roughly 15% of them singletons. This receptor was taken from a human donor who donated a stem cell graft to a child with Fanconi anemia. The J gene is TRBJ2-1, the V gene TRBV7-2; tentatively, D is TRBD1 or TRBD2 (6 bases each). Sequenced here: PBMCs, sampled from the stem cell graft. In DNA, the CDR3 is TGTGCCAGCAGCTTAGGGGGGGCCAGTGTCGATGAGCAGTTCTTC. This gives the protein CASSLGGASVDEQFF.